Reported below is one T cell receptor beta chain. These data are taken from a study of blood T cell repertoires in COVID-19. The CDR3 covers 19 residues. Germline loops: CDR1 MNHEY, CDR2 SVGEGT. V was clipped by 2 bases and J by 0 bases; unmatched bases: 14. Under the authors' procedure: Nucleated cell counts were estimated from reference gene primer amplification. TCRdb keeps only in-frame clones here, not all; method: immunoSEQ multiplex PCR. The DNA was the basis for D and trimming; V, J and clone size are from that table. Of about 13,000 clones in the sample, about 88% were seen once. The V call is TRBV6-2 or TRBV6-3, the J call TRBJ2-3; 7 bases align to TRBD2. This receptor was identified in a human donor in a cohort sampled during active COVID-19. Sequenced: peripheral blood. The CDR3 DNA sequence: TGTGCCAGCAGTTACGAAGCGGGGCACGACACAGGAAGCACAGATACGCAGTATTTT. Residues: CASSYEAGHDTGSTDTQYF.